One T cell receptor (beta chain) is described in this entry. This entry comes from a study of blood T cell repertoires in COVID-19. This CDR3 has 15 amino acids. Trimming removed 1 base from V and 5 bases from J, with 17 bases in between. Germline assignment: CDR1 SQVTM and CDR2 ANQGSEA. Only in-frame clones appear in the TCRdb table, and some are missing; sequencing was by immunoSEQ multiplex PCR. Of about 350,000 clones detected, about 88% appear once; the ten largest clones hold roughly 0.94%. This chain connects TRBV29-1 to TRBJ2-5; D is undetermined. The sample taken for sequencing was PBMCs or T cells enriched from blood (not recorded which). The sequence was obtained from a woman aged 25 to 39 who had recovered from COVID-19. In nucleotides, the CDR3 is TGCAGCGTTGAAGCTACCTCCGAAACTCCGGAGACCCAGTACTTC. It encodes CSVEATSETPETQYF.